Given below is one TCR beta chain in context. Its matching antigen is unknown. The PCR made use of 60 Vbeta and 13 Jbeta primers. The data were produced by immunoSEQ multiplex PCR, yet TCRdb's version contains in-frame clones alone and is incomplete. The sample yields fewer than 200,000 clones, approximately 80% seen once. The data are from a study of cytomegalovirus exposure and HLA in healthy donors. At collection, donors were nominally healthy, but unrecorded immune exposures were probable. The CDR3 length is 11 residues. Germline lookup yields CDR1 DFQATT and CDR2 SNEGSKA (reference sequence). Deletions cut 6 bases from V and 6 bases from J, with 11 bases between. Overall study findings and caveats: Judged likely to be a sequencing artifact was a cluster of highly shared sequence variants. More clonal expansion characterized HLA-associated TCR beta chains than equally common others in a later analysis. Some V segments, TRBV6-2 and TRBV6-3 among them, were indistinguishable and were therefore excluded.

The chain carries TRBV20-1 and TRBJ1-2; no definite D call. The TCR was taken from a woman aged 18 to 35 in good health and CMV-seronegative. Sequences were obtained from PBMCs. The CDR3 bases are TGCAGTGCCCCTGGGCGAAATGGCTACACCTTC. Its translation: CSAPGRNGYTF.